This TCR beta chain is from a study of tumor T cells in aggressive B-cell lymphoma. This table comes from immunoSEQ multiplex PCR, and its TCRdb copy is limited to in-frame clones, with some not included. The table records approximately 7,100 clones, 82% of them present only once. CDR3 length equals 15 residues. V dropped 5 bases and J dropped 2; count of bases not matched to a gene: 7. Per germline, CDR1 MDHEN and CDR2 SYDVKM. This receptor was taken from an adult with diffuse large B cell lymphoma. Sequenced input: tumor tissue. The chain employs TRBV28 and TRBJ2-5, with 8 bases aligning to TRBD1. CDR3 bases: TGTGCCAGCAGTGAAGCGGACAGGGCTCAAGAGACCCAGTACTTC. Amino acids: CASSEADRAQETQYF.